Presented here are 20 T cell receptor beta chains from one specimen sequenced in a study of pediatric ulcerative colitis. Measured with immunoSEQ multiplex PCR; TCRdb has only the in-frame clones, and not every one. Of more than 50,000 clones listed, 77% were seen once; the top ten hold under 6.5%. The sequencing sample was made of blood. Receptor source: a boy younger than 18 with moderate ulcerative colitis.

This clone was detected a few times. The chain uses TRBV2 and TRBJ2-7; 11 bases line up with TRBD2. The V gene's germline CDR1 is SNHLY and CDR2 FYNNEI. V lost 8 bases to trimming and J lost 7 bases; unmatched junction nucleotides: 16. The CDR3 runs 16 residues. CDR3 region: CASDGQFSGRAWEQYF. CDR3 DNA sequence: TGTGCCAGCGATGGCCAATTTAGCGGGAGGGCCTGGGAGCAGTACTTC.

The J gene is TRBJ2-1, the V gene TRBV5-1; the match to TRBD2 covers 11 bases. Germline V lookup: CDR1 SGHRS, CDR2 YFSETQ. The V and J ends lost 1 base and 4 bases, in that order; junction bases with no gene match: 4. The CDR3 is 16 amino acids. As DNA, the CDR3 is TGCGCCAGCAGCTTGATGACTAGCGGGGTGTACAATGAGCAGTTCTTC. It translates to CASSLMTSGVYNEQFF.

The chain is built from TRBV19 and TRBJ2-6; 11 nucleotides match TRBD2. Germline V gene lookup returns CDR1 LNHDA and CDR2 SQIVND (reference sequence). Trimming removed 4 bases from V and 0 bases from J; junction bases left unmatched: 5. The CDR3 totals 18 residues. DNA of the CDR3: TGTGCCAGTAGTAGAGAACTAGCGGGAGCCTCTGGGGCCAACGTCCTGACTTTC. It encodes CASSRELAGASGANVLTF.

This rearrangement joins TRBV5-1 to TRBJ2-5; 8 positions match TRBD2. Germline V gives CDR1 SGHRS, CDR2 YFSETQ. The CDR3 has 15 residues. Germline trimming cut 0 bases from V and 2 bases from J; bases unmatched to any gene: 3. The CDR3 sequence is CASSLVRGDQETQYF. The CDR3, as DNA: TGCGCCAGCAGCTTGGTGCGGGGGGATCAAGAGACCCAGTACTTC.

There are a few counts of this clone. V usage is TRBV7-9 and J usage is TRBJ1-1; D gene ambiguous. Trimming removed 5 bases from V and 0 bases from J, with 7 bases in between. Germline CDR1 is SEHNR and CDR2 is FQNEAQ (reference sequence). CDR3 length equals 13 residues. The CDR3 protein is CASSRGLNTEAFF. CDR3 bases: TGTGCCAGCAGCCGAGGCCTGAACACTGAAGCTTTCTTT.

The chain couples TRBV6-5 to TRBJ1-2, with 8 bases aligning to TRBD1. Trimming removed 6 bases from V and 0 bases from J; junction bases left unmatched: 3. The CDR3 runs to 14 residues. CDR1 is MNHEY, CDR2 SVGAGI, per germline. CDR3 sequence reads: CASRGTGTNYGYTF. The DNA of the CDR3 is TGTGCCAGCAGAGGGACAGGCACTAACTATGGCTACACCTTC.

The rearrangement links TRBV5-1 to TRBJ1-1, with TRBD1 identical over 8 bases. CDR3 length: 14 amino acids. Trimming cost V 1 base and J 6 bases; bases outside gene matches: 5. Germline V gives CDR1 SGHRS, CDR2 YFSETQ. The CDR3 sequence: CASSLIRGQSEAFF. CDR3 nucleotides: TGCGCCAGCAGCTTGATCAGGGGGCAATCTGAAGCTTTCTTT. Looking up the rest from reference TRBV5-1 and TRBJ1-1 gives the full variable domain: KAGVTQTPRYLIKTRGQQVTLSCSPISGHRSVSWYQQTPGQGLQFLFEYFSETQRNKGNFPGRFSGRQFSNSRSEMNVSTLELGDSALYLCASSLIRGQSEAFFGQGTRLTVV.

This chain uses TRBV9 with TRBJ1-2, with D uncertain. The CDR3 spans 16 residues. Trimming stripped 0 bases from V and 7 bases from J, with 19 bases between. Germline V gene lookup returns CDR1 SGDLS and CDR2 YYNGEE. Here the CDR3 DNA reads TGTGCCAGCAGCGTAGACTTAACAGCTATTGGCGGTGGCTACACCTTC. This gives the protein CASSVDLTAIGGGYTF.

This clone was found a few times. The chain joins TRBV7-3 to TRBJ2-3; D is unresolved. Trimming stripped 5 bases from V and 0 bases from J, with 12 bases between. CDR3 length: 15 amino acids. The V gene's germline CDR1 is SGHTA and CDR2 FQGTGA. CDR3 residues: CASSPRAVSTDTQYF. CDR3 coding DNA: TGTGCCAGCAGCCCTCGGGCCGTCAGCACAGATACGCAGTATTTT.

The sample holds a few counts of this clone. The V and J genes are TRBV7-9 and TRBJ2-7, with 7 bases lining up with TRBD1. Germline assignment: CDR1 SEHNR and CDR2 FQNEAQ (reference sequence). CDR3 length: 14 amino acids. J gave up 2 bases and V 6 bases, and 7 bases lay outside the gene matches. The DNA for the CDR3 is TGTGCCAGCAGTCCGGGACAGCCCCCCTACGAGCAGTACTTC. Protein sequence: CASSPGQPPYEQYF.

This clone was seen only once. The rearrangement links TRBV5-6 to TRBJ1-5, with a weak D call TRBD1 (6 bases). CDR1 is SGHDT, CDR2 YYEEEE, per germline. The V end was cut by 1 base, the J end by 6 bases, with 17 bases between. This CDR3 has 16 amino acids. For the CDR3, the DNA is TGTGCCAGCAGCTTGAGCGGGGGCTCTCCCAGTCAGCCCCAGCATTTT. It yields the protein CASSLSGGSPSQPQHF.

V and J are TRBV5-1 and TRBJ2-7; TRBD1 matches at 7 bases. Germline V gene data show CDR1 as SGHRS and CDR2 as YFSETQ. V lost 8 bases, J lost 5 bases, and 7 bases stayed unmatched. CDR3 length: 12 amino acids. CDR3: CASKGAGNEQYF. Written as DNA, the CDR3 is TGCGCCAGTAAGGGGGCCGGGAACGAGCAGTACTTC.

The chain employs TRBV27 and TRBJ1-2; D call uncertain. This CDR3 is 14 amino acids long. Trimming took off 3 bases at V and 4 bases at J, with 12 bases between the two ends. Germline CDR1 is MNHEY and CDR2 is SMNVEV (reference sequence). The CDR3 region has the DNA TGTGCCAGCAGTTTTTCGAAGGGCGGCTATGGCTACACCTTC. Translating gives CASSFSKGGYGYTF.

The CDR3 DNA reads as TGTGCCAGCGGAGACCTAGCGGGGAGCCGGGGTGAGCAGTTCTTC. Translated: CASGDLAGSRGEQFF. The chain has TRBV9 and TRBJ2-1; 9 bases are shared with TRBD2. V was pared by 7 bases and J by 9 bases, with 14 bases of the junction left unmatched. CDR1 is SGDLS and CDR2 is YYNGEE in the germline V gene. The CDR3 runs 15 residues.

The chain couples TRBV10-3 to TRBJ1-2, with a possible D match to TRBD1 (5 bases). In germline, CDR1 is ENHRY, CDR2 SYGVKD. Trimming removed 4 bases from V and 4 bases from J, with 13 bases in between. The CDR3 covers 14 residues. DNA for the CDR3: TGTGCCATCAGTGTATTTGGGGCCAGCTATGGCTACACCTTC. Translated, it gives CAISVFGASYGYTF.

The rearrangement links TRBV7-3 to TRBJ2-7; perhaps TRBD2 as D (6 bases). The V gene's germline CDR1 is SGHTA and CDR2 FQGTGA. The V and J ends lost 6 bases and 3 bases respectively, with 15 bases between them. CDR3 length: 14 amino acids. This CDR3 reads CASSYRVEGYEQYF. CDR3 sequence (DNA): TGTGCCAGCAGTTACCGGGTGGAGGGCTACGAGCAGTACTTC.

The gene calls are TRBV5-1 and TRBJ1-2; perhaps TRBD1 as D (5 bases). This CDR3 is 13 amino acids long. Germline V gene sequence: CDR1 SGHRS, CDR2 YFSETQ. V was clipped by 0 bases and J by 6 bases, with 9 bases between them. CDR3 region: CASSLEWGDGYTF. The CDR3, as DNA: TGCGCCAGCAGCTTGGAGTGGGGGGATGGCTACACCTTC. Using reference TRBV5-1 and TRBJ1-2 for the parts outside the CDR3, the full variable domain is KAGVTQTPRYLIKTRGQQVTLSCSPISGHRSVSWYQQTPGQGLQFLFEYFSETQRNKGNFPGRFSGRQFSNSRSEMNVSTLELGDSALYLCASSLEWGDGYTFGSGTRLTVV.

V usage is TRBV19 and J usage is TRBJ1-6; D remains ambiguous. Germline V lookup: CDR1 LNHDA, CDR2 SQIVND (reference sequence). With 5 bases removed from V and 7 bases from J, the gap between germline ends came to 15 bases. This CDR3 has 15 amino acids. CDR3 DNA: TGTGCCAGTAGTCTCTCCCCGGGTTTGAATTCACCCCTCCACTTT. Translation gives CASSLSPGLNSPLHF.

The rearrangement links TRBV4-1 to TRBJ2-2; TRBD1 agrees at 7 bases. In germline, CDR1 is MGHRA, CDR2 YSYEKL. V trimming: 6 bases; J trimming: 0 bases; junction bases outside the gene matches: 10. The CDR3 is 17 residues long. The CDR3 spells CASRPQGSVANTGELFF. CDR3 bases: TGCGCCAGCAGACCACAGGGGTCTGTGGCGAACACCGGGGAGCTGTTTTTT.

This clone occurred once. V usage is TRBV13 and J usage is TRBJ2-5; 7 nucleotides align to TRBD2. The length of the CDR3 is 15 residues. The V gene end was trimmed by 5 bases and the J gene end by 1 base; junction bases not matched to a gene: 7. Germline CDR1 and CDR2: PRHDT and FYEKMQ (reference sequence). The CDR3 region has the DNA TGTGCCAGCAGCCCCGTAGCGGGTTCCCAAGAGACCCAGTACTTC. Amino acids: CASSPVAGSQETQYF.